Below, 12 T cell receptor beta chains from the same sample are listed, as sequenced in a study of T-cell memory formation after mild COVID-19. TCRdb recomputed calls from the 5' RACE reads with MiXCR, one row per CDR3 protein. The sample lists about 470,000 distinct CDR3 sequences; around 27% were seen once. The sequenced material came from PBMCs or a T cell subset sorted from them (not recorded which). The receptors were sampled from an adult woman who had mild COVID-19 (a few samples of this study predate the infection). Cell type and time point are not known.

V is TRBV9 and J is TRBJ1-1; tentative D call: TRBD1 (5 bases). Germline V lookup: CDR1 SGDLS, CDR2 YYNGEE. V lost 6 bases and J lost 4, with 13 bases in between. The CDR3 sequence is 13 residues long. CDR3: CASTMVGGTEAFF. CDR3 coding DNA: TGTGCCAGCACGATGGTCGGGGGCACTGAAGCTTTCTTT.

There are a few counts of this clonotype. The V gene is TRBV21-1, the J gene TRBJ2-4. TRBV21-1 is classified as a pseudogene. The CDR3 totals 14 residues. CDR3 sequence: CASSKAVGKNIQYF. The CDR3 DNA reads TGTGCCAGCAGCAAAGCCGTGGGGAAAAACATTCAGTACTTC.

This rearrangement joins TRBV4-2 to TRBJ2-7; D remains unclear. The CDR3 consists of 14 residues. V shed 0 bases and J shed 6 bases, with 12 bases lying between them. The germline gives CDR1 LGHNA, CDR2 YNFKEQ. CDR3 coding DNA: TGTGCCAGCAGCCAAGAGGACGGAGCCCCCGAGCAGTACTTC. Its translation: CASSQEDGAPEQYF.

The chain has TRBV5-1 and TRBJ2-1; D call uncertain. This CDR3 spans 13 amino acids. V lost 1 base and J lost 5, with 7 bases in between. CDR1 is SGHRS, CDR2 YFSETQ, per germline. The CDR3 region is CASSLNSNNEQFF. In DNA, the CDR3 is TGCGCCAGCAGCTTGAACAGCAACAATGAGCAGTTCTTC.

V gene TRBV19 combines with J gene TRBJ2-5, with unresolved D. The CDR3 totals 14 residues. CDR1 and CDR2 (germline): LNHDA, SQIVND (reference sequence). V lost 6 bases to trimming and J lost 3 bases, with 14 bases between them. DNA of the CDR3: TGTGCCAGTAGGCCCGGCTATTCAAAAGAGACCCAGTACTTC. Its translation: CASRPGYSKETQYF.

In this sample, this clonotype turned up a few times. The rearrangement uses TRBV20-1 and TRBJ2-3; D is undetermined. This CDR3 comprises 14 residues. Germline values: CDR1 DFQATT, CDR2 SNEGSKA (reference sequence). Trimming took 0 bases from V and 5 from J, leaving 12 bases between them. The CDR3 DNA is TGCAGTGCTAGAGATGGGGTCTTGGAAGATACGCAGTATTTT. The encoded protein is CSARDGVLEDTQYF.

This sequence joins TRBV19 and TRBJ1-4; the D gene is possibly TRBD1 (6 bases). The CDR3 sequence is 15 residues long. Trimming shortened V by 3 bases and J by 8 bases, and 16 bases separated the two germline ends. CDR1 and CDR2 (germline): LNHDA, SQIVND (reference sequence). The CDR3 is CASSMEGGSREKLFF. CDR3 DNA: TGTGCCAGTAGTATGGAGGGGGGGAGCAGAGAAAAACTGTTTTTT.

This clonotype occurred a few times. V gene TRBV4-2 combines with J gene TRBJ2-3; 12 bases are a match to TRBD2. The V gene's germline CDR1 is LGHNA and CDR2 YNFKEQ. V lost 2 bases to trimming and J lost 7 bases; unmatched junction nucleotides: 4. This CDR3 spans 15 amino acids. The CDR3 sequence: CASSQPGLAGNTQYF. The CDR3, as DNA: TGTGCCAGCAGCCAACCGGGACTAGCGGGCAATACGCAGTATTTT.

This chain links TRBV20-1 with TRBJ2-3; 10 bases map to TRBD2. The CDR3 sequence is 14 residues long. V gave up 7 bases and J gave up 6 bases; unmatched junction bases: 10. In germline, CDR1 is DFQATT, CDR2 SNEGSKA (reference sequence). The CDR3 is CSGSSGSSADTQYF. CDR3 DNA sequence: TGCAGTGGGTCTAGCGGGAGTTCAGCGGATACGCAGTATTTT.

The table lists this clonotype with a few counts. The rearrangement uses TRBV7-3 and TRBJ1-1; D is unclear. The CDR3 is 14 residues long. The germline gives CDR1 SGHTA, CDR2 FQGTGA. Trimming took 5 bases from V and 0 from J, leaving 10 bases between them. The CDR3 spells CASSLPGLNTEAFF. CDR3 DNA sequence: TGTGCCAGCAGCCTACCGGGCCTGAACACTGAAGCTTTCTTT.

The chain carries TRBV12-3 or TRBV12-4 and TRBJ2-7; D gene ambiguous. CDR3 length: 14 amino acids. Trimming removed 5 bases from V and 6 bases from J, with 17 bases in between. The CDR3 coding sequence is TGTGCCAGCAGTAGCGCTATTATAGTGGTCGAGCAGTACTTC. Translated, it gives CASSSAIIVVEQYF.

The chain recombines TRBV4-3 with TRBJ1-1; TRBD1 agrees at 8 bases. The V gene end was trimmed by 0 bases and the J gene end by 5 bases; junction bases not matched to a gene: 11. The CDR3 has 17 residues. CDR1 LGHNA and CDR2 YSLEER come from the germline V gene. The CDR3 coding sequence is TGCGCCAGCAGCCAAGACCTGTGGCAGGGGGCAAAGACTGAAGCTTTCTTT. Amino acid sequence: CASSQDLWQGAKTEAFF.